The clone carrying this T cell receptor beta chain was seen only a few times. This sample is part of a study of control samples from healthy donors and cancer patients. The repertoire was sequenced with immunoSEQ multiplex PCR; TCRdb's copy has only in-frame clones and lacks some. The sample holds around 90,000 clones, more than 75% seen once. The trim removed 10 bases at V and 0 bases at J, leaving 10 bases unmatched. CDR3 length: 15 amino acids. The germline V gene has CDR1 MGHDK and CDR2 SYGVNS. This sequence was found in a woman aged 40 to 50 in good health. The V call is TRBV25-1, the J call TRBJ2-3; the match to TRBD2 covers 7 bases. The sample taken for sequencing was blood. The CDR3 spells CATSGRGISTDTQYF. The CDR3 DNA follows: TGTGCCACATCGGGGCGGGGGATTAGCACAGATACGCAGTATTTT.